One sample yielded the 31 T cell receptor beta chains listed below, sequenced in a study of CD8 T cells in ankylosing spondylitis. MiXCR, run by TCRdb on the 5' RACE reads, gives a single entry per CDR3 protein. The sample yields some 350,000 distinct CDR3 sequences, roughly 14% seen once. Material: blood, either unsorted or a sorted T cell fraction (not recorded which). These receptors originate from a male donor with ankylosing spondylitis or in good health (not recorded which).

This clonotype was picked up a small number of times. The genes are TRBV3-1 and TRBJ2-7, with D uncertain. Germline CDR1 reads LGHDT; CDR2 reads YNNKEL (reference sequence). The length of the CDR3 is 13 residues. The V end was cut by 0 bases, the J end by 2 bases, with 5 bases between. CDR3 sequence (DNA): TGTGCCAGCAGCCAAGATTCGGCCTACGAGCAGTACTTC. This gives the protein CASSQDSAYEQYF.

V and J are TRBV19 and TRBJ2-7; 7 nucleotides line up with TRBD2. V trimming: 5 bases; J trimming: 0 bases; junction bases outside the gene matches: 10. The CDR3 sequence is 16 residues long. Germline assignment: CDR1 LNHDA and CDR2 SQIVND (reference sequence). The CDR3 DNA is TGTGCCAGTAGTCCCATGGGGGGGACCTACTCCTACGAGCAGTACTTC. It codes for CASSPMGGTYSYEQYF.

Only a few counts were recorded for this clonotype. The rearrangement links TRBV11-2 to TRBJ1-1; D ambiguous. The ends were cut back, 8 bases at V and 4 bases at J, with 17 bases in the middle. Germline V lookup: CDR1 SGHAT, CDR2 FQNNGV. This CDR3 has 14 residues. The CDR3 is CASSVSSHSTEAFF. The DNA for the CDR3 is TGTGCCAGCTCGGTGTCGAGTCACTCCACTGAAGCTTTCTTT. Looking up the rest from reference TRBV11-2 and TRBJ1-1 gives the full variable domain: EAGVAQSPRYKIIEKRQSVAFWCNPISGHATLYWYQQILGQGPKLLIQFQNNGVVDDSQLPKDRFSAERLKGVDSTLKIQPAKLEDSAVYLCASSVSSHSTEAFFGQGTRLTVV.

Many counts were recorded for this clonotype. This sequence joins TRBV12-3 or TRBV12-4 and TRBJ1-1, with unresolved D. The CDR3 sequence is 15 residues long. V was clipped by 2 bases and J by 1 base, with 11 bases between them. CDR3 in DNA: TGTGCCAGCAGTTTAAGGTCGCCGCGGAACACTGAAGCTTTCTTT. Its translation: CASSLRSPRNTEAFF.

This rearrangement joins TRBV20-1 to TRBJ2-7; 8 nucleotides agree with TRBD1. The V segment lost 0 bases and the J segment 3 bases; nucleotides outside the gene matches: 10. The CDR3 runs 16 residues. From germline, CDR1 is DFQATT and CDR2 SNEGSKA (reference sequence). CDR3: CSARDRTGQDFYEQYF. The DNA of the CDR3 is TGCAGTGCTAGAGATAGGACGGGACAGGATTTCTACGAGCAGTACTTC.

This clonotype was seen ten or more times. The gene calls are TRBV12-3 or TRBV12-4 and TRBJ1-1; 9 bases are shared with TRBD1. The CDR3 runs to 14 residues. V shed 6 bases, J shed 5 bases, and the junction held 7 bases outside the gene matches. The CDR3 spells CASRLQGARTEAFF. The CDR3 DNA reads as TGTGCCAGCAGACTACAGGGGGCTAGAACTGAAGCTTTCTTT.

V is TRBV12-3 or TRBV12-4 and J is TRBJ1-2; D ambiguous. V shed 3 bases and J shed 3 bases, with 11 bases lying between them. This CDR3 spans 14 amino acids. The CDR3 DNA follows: TGTGCCAGCAGTTTTGAGACCCGGGACTATGGCTACACCTTC. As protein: CASSFETRDYGYTF.

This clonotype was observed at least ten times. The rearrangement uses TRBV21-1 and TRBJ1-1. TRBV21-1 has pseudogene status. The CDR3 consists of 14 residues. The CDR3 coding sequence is TGTGCCAGCAGCAAAGCAGGGTTGGACACTGAAGCTTTCTTT. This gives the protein CASSKAGLDTEAFF.

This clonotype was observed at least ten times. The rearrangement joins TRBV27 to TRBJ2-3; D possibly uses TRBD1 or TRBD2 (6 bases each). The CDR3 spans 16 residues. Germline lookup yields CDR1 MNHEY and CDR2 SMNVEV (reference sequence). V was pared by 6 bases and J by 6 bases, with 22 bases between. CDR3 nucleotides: TGTGCCAGCAGGCAGGGGACTCATCCCTCCCAGGATACGCAGTATTTT. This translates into CASRQGTHPSQDTQYF.

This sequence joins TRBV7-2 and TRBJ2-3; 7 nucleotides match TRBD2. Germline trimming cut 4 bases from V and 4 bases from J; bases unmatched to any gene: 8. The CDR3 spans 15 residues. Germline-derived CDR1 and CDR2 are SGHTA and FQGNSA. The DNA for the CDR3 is TGTGCCAGCAGCTCCCAGACTAGCCATGCAGATACGCAGTATTTT. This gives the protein CASSSQTSHADTQYF. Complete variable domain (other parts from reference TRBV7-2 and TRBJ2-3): GAGVSQSPSNKVTEKGKDVELRCDPISGHTALYWYRQSLGQGLEFLIYFQGNSAPDKSGLPSDRFSAERTGGSVSTLTIQRTQQEDSAVYLCASSSQTSHADTQYFGPGTRLTVL.

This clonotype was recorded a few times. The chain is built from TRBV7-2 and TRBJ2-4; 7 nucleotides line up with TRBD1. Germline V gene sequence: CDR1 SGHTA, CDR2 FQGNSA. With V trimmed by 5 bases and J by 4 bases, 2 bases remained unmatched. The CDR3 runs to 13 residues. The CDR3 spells CASSLTGKNIQYF. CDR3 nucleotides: TGTGCCAGCAGCCTGACAGGGAAAAACATTCAGTACTTC.

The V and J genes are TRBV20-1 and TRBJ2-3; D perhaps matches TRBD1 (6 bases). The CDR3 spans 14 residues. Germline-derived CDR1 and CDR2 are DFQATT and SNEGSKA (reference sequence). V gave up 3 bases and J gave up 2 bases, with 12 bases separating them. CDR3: CSASLGHHTDTQYF. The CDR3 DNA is TGCAGTGCTAGCCTGGGACACCACACAGATACGCAGTATTTT.

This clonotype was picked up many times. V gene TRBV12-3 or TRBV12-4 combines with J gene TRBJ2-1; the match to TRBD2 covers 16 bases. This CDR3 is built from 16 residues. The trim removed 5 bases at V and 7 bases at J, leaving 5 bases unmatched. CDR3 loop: CASSPGTSGRGNEQFF. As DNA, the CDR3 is TGTGCCAGCAGTCCAGGGACTAGCGGGAGGGGTAATGAGCAGTTCTTC.

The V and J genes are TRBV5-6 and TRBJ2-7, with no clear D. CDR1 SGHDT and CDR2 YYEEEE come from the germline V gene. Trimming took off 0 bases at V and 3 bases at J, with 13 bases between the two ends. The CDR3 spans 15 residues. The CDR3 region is CASSLALGQNYEQYF. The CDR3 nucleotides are TGTGCCAGCAGCTTGGCCCTAGGCCAGAACTACGAGCAGTACTTC.

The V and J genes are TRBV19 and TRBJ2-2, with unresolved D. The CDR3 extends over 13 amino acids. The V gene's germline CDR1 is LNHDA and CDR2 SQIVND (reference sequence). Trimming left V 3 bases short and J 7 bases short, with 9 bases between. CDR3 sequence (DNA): TGTGCCAGTAGTATGACACAGAGCGGGGAGCTGTTTTTT. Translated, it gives CASSMTQSGELFF.

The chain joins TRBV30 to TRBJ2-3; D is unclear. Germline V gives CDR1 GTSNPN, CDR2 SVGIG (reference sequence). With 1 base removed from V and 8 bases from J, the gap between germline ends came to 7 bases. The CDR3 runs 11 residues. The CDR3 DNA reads TGTGCCTGGAGTGCCTTGGGTACGCAGTATTTT. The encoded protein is CAWSALGTQYF.

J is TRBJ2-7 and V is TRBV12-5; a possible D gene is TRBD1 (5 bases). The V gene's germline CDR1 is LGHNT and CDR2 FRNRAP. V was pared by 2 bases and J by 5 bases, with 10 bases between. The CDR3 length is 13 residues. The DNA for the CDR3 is TGTGCTAGTGGTTTGAACAGGCTACACGAGCAGTACTTC. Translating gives CASGLNRLHEQYF. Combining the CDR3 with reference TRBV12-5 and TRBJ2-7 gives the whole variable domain DARVTQTPRHKVTEMGQEVTMRCQPILGHNTVFWYRQTMMQGLELLAYFRNRAPLDDSGMPKDRFSAEMPDATLATLKIQPSEPRDSAVYFCASGLNRLHEQYFGPGTRLTVT.

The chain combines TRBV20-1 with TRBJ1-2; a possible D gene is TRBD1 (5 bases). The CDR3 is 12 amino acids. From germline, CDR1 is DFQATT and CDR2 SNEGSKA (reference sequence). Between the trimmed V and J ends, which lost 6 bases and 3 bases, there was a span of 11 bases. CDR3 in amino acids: CSAKRGDYGYTF. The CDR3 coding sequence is TGCAGTGCCAAGAGGGGAGACTATGGCTACACCTTC.

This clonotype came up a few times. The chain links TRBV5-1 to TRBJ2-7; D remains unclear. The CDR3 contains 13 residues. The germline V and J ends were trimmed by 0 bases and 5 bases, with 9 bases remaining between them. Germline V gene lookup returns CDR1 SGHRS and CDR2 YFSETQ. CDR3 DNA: TGCGCCAGCAGCTTGGGGGTAGGCCACGAGCAGTACTTC. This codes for CASSLGVGHEQYF.

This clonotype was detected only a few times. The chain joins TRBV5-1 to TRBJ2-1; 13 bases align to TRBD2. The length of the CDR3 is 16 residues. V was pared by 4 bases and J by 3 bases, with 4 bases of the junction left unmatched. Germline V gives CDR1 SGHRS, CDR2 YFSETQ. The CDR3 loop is CASSARTSGGYNEQFF. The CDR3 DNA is TGCGCCAGCAGCGCCCGGACTAGCGGGGGCTACAATGAGCAGTTCTTC. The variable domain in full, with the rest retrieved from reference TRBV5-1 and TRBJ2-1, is KAGVTQTPRYLIKTRGQQVTLSCSPISGHRSVSWYQQTPGQGLQFLFEYFSETQRNKGNFPGRFSGRQFSNSRSEMNVSTLELGDSALYLCASSARTSGGYNEQFFGPGTRLTVL.

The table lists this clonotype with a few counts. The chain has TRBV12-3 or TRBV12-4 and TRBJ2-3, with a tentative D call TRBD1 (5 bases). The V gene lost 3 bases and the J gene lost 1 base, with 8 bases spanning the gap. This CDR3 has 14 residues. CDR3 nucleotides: TGTGCCAGCAGTTTCGGCAGGGGCACAGATACGCAGTATTTT. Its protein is CASSFGRGTDTQYF.

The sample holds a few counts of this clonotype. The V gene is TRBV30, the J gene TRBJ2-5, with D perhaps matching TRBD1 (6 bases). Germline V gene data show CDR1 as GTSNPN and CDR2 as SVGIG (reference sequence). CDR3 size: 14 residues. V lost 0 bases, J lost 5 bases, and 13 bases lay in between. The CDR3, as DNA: TGTGCCTGGAGTGTACGTAGGGGGATCGAGACCCAGTACTTC. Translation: CAWSVRRGIETQYF.

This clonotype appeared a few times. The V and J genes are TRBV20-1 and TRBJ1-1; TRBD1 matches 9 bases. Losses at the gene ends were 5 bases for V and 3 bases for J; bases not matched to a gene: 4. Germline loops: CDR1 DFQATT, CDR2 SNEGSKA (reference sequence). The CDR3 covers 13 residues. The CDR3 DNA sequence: TGCAGTGCTCCCAGGGACAGGGACACTGAAGCTTTCTTT. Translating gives CSAPRDRDTEAFF.

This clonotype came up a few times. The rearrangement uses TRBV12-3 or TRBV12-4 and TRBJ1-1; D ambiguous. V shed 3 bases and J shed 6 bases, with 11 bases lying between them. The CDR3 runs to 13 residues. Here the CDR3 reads CASSFLYGAEAFF. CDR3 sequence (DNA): TGTGCCAGCAGTTTTCTTTACGGGGCTGAAGCTTTCTTT.

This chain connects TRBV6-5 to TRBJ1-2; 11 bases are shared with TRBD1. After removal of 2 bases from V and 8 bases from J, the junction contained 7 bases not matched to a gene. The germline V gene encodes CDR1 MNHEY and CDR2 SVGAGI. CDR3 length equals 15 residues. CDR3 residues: CASSYLGTGGVGYTF. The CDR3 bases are TGTGCCAGCAGTTACCTCGGGACAGGGGGTGTCGGCTACACCTTC.

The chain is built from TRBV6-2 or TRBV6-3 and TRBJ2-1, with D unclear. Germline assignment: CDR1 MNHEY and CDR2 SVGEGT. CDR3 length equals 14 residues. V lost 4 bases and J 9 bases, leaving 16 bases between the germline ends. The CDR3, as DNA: TGTGCCAGCAGTTCCCCGCCGGAAGTCACTGAGCAGTTCTTC. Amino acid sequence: CASSSPPEVTEQFF.

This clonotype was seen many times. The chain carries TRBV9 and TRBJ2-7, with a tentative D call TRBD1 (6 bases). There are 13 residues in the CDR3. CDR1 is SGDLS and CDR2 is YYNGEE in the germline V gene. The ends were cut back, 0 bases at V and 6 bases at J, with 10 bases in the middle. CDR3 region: CASSVEQGSEQYF. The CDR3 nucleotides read TGTGCCAGCAGCGTAGAACAGGGAAGCGAGCAGTACTTC.

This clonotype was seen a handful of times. The DNA of the CDR3 is TGTGCCAGCAGCTCTGGACTAGCGGGAGCCCAAGAGACCCAGTACTTC. This sequence encodes CASSSGLAGAQETQYF. This chain uses TRBV7-7 with TRBJ2-5; TRBD2 matches 13 bases. The germline V gene has CDR1 SSHAT and CDR2 FNYEAQ (reference sequence). V was pared by 4 bases and J by 1 base, with 3 bases of the junction left unmatched. The CDR3 contains 16 residues.

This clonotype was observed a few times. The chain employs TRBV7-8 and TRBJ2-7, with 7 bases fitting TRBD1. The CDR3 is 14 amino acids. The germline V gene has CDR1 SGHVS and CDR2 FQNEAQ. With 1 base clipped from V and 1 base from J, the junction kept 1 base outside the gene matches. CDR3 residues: CASSLETGSYEQYF. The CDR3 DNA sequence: TGTGCCAGCAGCTTAGAGACAGGGTCCTACGAGCAGTACTTC.

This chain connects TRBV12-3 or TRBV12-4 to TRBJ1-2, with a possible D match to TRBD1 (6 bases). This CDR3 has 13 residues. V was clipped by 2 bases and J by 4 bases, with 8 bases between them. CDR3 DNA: TGTGCCAGCAGTTTAAGGACAGCCTATGGCTACACCTTC. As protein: CASSLRTAYGYTF.

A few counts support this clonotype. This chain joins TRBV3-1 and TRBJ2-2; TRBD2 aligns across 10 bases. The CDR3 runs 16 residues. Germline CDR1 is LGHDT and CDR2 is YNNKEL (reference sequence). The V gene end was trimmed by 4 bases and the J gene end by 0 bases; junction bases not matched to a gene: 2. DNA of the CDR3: TGTGCCAGCAGCCTCGGGACTAGCGCGAACACCGGGGAGCTGTTTTTT. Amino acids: CASSLGTSANTGELFF.